This T cell receptor (beta chain) stems from a study of blood T cell repertoires in COVID-19. Study-level background: Some COVID-19 samples were acute and others convalescent; all came from the United States, Italy and Spain. In each case, the material was cDNA or gDNA derived from T cells, B-cell-depleted T cells, or PBMCs.

CDR1 is KGHDR and CDR2 is SFDVKD in the germline V gene. This CDR3 comprises 13 residues. Trimming cost V 3 bases and J 8 bases, with 12 bases left between them. As processed by the authors: Counts of nucleated cells, estimated from reference gene primer amplification, were obtained. Repertoires were generated with immunoSEQ multiplex PCR, while TCRdb's copy carries only in-frame clones and drops some. V and J calls and clone size follow that table, whereas D and trimming were derived from the DNA. In the table there are 120,000 or so clones, roughly nine tenths of which are singletons. It was during active infection that Seattle patients were enrolled and then longitudinally followed.

The TCR comes from a man in his 60s with COVID-19, enrolled during active disease. This chain uses TRBV24-1 with TRBJ1-2; D perhaps matches TRBD1 (5 bases). The sequenced sample was peripheral blood. The CDR3 nucleotides are TGTGCCACCAGTGATCCCACACAGGTGGGCTACACCTTC. Protein sequence: CATSDPTQVGYTF.